This T cell receptor beta chain was observed in a study of CD8+CD57+ T cells in acquired aplastic anemia. Findings and limits, study-wide: About 28 sequences, all CD8+ CDR3, were shared between patients and controls.

Flow cytometry had shown expanded CD8+CD57+ cells in the patients chosen for sequencing. A severe acquired aplastic anemia diagnosis applied to all patients. The template for TCR beta VDJ and CDR3 sequence profiling was genomic DNA. One entry per CDR3 protein, called by TCRdb with MiXCR from the reads. The sample includes tens of thousands of distinct CDR3 sequences, approximately 70% of them seen just once. Turning to this clonotype: Its antigen is as yet unknown.

Looked up from germline, CDR1 is SEHNR and CDR2 is FQNEAQ (reference sequence). V lost 4 bases and J lost 4, with 10 bases in between. The CDR3 loop spans 13 amino acids. This sequence joins TRBV7-9 and TRBJ1-1; D is possibly TRBD1 (6 bases). The sample was sorted CD4+, CD8+, or CD8+CD57+ T cells (not recorded which) from PBMCs. The sequence was obtained from a human donor with aplastic anemia. For the CDR3, the DNA is TGTGCCAGCAGCTCTCAGGGGAGCACTGAAGCTTTCTTT. Amino acid sequence: CASSSQGSTEAFF.